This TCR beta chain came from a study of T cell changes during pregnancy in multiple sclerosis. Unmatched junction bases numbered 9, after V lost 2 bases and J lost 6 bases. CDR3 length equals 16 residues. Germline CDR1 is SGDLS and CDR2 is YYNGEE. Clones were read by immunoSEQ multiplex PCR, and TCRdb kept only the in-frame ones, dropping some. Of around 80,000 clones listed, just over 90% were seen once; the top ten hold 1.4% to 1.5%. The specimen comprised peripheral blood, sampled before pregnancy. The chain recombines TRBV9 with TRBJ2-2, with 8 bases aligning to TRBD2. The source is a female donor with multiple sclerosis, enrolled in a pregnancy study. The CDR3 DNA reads TGTGCCAGCAGCGTTGCGGGGGGCGAGGTCCCCGGGGAGCTGTTTTTT. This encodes CASSVAGGEVPGELFF.